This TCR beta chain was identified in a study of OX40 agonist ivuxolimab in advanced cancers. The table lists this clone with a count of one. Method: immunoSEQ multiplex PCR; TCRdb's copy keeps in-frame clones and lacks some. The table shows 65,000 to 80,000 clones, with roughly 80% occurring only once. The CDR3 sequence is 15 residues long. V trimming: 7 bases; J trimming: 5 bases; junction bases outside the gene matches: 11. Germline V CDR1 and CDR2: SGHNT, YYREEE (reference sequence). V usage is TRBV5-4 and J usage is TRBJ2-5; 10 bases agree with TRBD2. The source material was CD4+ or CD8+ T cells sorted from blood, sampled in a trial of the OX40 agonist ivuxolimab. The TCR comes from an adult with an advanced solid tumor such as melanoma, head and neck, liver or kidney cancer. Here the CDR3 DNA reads TGTGCCAGCGCCCTGGGACTAGCGATGGAGGAGACCCAGTACTTC. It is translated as CASALGLAMEETQYF.